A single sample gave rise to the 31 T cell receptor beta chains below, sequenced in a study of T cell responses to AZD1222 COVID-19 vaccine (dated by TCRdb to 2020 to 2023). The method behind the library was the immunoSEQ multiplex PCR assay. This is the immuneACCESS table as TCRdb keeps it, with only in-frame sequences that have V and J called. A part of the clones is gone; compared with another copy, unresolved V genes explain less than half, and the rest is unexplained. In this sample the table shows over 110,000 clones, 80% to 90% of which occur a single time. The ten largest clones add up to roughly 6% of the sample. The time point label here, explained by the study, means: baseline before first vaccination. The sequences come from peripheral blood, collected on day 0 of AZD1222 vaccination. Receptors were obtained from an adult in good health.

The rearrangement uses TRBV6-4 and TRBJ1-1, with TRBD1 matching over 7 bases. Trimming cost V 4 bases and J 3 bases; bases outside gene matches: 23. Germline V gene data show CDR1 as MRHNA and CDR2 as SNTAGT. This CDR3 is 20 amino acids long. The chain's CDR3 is CASSVEGEQGCIWSDTEAFF. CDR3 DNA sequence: TGTGCCAGCAGTGTAGAGGGGGAACAGGGGTGCATTTGGAGCGACACTGAAGCTTTCTTT.

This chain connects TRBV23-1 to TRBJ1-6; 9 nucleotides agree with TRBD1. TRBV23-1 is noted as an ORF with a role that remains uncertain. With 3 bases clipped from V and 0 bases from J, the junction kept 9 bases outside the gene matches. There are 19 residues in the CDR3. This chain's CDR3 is CASSHMRDRASSYNSPLHF. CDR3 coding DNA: TGCGCCAGCAGTCACATGCGGGACAGGGCGAGCTCCTATAATTCACCCCTCCACTTT.

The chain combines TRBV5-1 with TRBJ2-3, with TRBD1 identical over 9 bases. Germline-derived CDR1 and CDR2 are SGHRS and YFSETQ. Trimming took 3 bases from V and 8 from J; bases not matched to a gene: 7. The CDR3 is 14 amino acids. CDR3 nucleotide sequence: TGCGCCAGCAGCTCCGGGACAGGGATAGGTACGCAGTATTTT. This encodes CASSSGTGIGTQYF.

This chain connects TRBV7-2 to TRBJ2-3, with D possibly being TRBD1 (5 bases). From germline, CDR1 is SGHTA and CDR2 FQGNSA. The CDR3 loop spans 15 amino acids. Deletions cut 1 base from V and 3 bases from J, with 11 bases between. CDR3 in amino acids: CASSLVRGGTDTQYF. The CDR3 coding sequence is TGTGCCAGCAGCTTAGTAAGGGGTGGGACAGATACGCAGTATTTT.

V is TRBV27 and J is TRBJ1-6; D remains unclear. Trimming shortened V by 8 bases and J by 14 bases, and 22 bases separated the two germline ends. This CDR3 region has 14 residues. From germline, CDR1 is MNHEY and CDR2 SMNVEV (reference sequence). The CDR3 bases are TGTGCCAGCGCTCCAATCATAATGCTCGGATCCCTCCACTTT. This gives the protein CASAPIIMLGSLHF.

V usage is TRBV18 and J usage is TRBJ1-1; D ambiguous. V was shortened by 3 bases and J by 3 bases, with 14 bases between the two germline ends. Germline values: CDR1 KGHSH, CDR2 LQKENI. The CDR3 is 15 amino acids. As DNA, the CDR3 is TGTGCCAGCTCACCGCCTCTATCCCCGGACACTGAAGCTTTCTTT. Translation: CASSPPLSPDTEAFF.

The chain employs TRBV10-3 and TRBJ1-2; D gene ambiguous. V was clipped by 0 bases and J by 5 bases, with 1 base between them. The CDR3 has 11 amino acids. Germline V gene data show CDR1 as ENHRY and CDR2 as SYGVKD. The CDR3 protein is CAISESYGYTF. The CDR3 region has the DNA TGTGCCATCAGTGAGTCTTATGGCTACACCTTC.

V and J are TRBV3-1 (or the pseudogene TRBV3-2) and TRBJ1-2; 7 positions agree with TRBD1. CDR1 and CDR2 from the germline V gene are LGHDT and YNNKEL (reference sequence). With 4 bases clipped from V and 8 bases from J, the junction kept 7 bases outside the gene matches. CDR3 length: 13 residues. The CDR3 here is CASSPWTGRGYTF. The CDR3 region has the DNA TGTGCCAGCAGCCCCTGGACAGGCCGCGGCTACACCTTC.

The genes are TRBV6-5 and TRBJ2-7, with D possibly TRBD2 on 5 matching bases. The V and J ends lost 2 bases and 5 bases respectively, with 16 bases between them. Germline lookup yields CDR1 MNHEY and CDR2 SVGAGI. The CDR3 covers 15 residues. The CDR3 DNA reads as TGTGCCAGCAGTTACGGGGTTGCGGGCCTGGACGAGCAGTACTTC. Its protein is CASSYGVAGLDEQYF.

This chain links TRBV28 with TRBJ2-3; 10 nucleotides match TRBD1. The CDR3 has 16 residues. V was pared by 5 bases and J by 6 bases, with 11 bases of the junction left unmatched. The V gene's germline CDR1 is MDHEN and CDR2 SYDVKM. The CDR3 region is CASSPHRQGAGDTQYF. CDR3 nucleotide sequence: TGTGCCAGCAGTCCCCATCGACAGGGGGCAGGGGATACGCAGTATTTT.

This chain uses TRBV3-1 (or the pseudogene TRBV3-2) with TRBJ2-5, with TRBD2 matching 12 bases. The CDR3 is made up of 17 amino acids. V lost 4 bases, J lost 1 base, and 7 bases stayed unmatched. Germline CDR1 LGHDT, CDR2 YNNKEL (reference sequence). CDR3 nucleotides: TGTGCCAGCAGCCCGACTAGCGGGAGAGCAATCCAAGAGACCCAGTACTTC. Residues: CASSPTSGRAIQETQYF.

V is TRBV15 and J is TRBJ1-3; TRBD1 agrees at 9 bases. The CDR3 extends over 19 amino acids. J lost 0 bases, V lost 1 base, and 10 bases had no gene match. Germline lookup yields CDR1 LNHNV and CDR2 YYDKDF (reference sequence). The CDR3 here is CATSRGHPGQGFSGNTIYF. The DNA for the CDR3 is TGTGCCACCAGCAGAGGGCACCCAGGACAGGGGTTCTCTGGAAACACCATATATTTT.

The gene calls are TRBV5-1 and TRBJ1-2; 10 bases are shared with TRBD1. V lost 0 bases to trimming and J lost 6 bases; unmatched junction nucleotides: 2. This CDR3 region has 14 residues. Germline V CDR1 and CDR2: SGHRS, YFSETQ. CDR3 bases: TGCGCCAGCAGCTTGGGGGACAGGGGTGATGGCTACACCTTC. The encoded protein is CASSLGDRGDGYTF.

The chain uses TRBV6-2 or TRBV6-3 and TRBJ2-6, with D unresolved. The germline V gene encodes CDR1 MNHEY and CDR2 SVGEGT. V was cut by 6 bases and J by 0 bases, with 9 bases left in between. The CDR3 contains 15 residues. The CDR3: CASSPPGSGANVLTF. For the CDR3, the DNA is TGTGCCAGCAGCCCACCCGGCTCTGGGGCCAACGTCCTGACTTTC.

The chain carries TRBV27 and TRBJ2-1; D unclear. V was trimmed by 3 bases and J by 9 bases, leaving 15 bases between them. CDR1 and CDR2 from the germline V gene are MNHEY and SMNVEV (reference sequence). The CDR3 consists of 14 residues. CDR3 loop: CASSLPSSWGEQFF. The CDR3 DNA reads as TGTGCCAGCAGTTTGCCTAGTTCCTGGGGTGAGCAGTTCTTC.

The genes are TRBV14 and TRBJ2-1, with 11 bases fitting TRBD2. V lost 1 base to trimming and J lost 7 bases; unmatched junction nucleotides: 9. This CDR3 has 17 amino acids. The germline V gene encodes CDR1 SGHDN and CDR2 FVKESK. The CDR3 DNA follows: TGTGCCAGCAGCCAAGGTCGTCCTAGCGGGAGGAGGAATGAGCAGTTCTTC. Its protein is CASSQGRPSGRRNEQFF. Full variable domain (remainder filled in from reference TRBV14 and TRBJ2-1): EAGVTQFPSHSVIEKGQTVTLRCDPISGHDNLYWYRRVMGKEIKFLLHFVKESKQDESGMPNNRFLAERTGGTYSTLKVQPAELEDSGVYFCASSQGRPSGRRNEQFFGPGTRLTVL.

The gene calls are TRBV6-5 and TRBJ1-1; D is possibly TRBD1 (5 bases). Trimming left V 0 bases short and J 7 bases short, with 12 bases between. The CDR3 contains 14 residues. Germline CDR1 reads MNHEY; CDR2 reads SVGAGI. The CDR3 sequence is CASSYSGGVLEAFF. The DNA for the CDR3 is TGTGCCAGCAGTTACTCGGGGGGGGTACTTGAAGCTTTCTTT.

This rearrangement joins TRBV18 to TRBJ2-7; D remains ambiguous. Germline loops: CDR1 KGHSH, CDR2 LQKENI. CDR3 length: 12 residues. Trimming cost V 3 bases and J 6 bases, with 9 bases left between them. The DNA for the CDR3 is TGTGCCAGCTCACCGGATACTGCCGAGCAGTACTTC. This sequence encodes CASSPDTAEQYF.

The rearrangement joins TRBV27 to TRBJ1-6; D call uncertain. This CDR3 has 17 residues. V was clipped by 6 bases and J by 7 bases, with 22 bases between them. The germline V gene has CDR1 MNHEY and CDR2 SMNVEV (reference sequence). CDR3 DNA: TGTGCCAGCAGGGCGGGTGGGGTTCCTCTGACAAATTCACCCCTCCACTTT. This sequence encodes CASRAGGVPLTNSPLHF.

CDR3 amino acids: CASSLAEGYEQYF. The CDR3 nucleotides are TGTGCCAGCAGTCTAGCGGAGGGCTACGAGCAGTACTTC. J is TRBJ2-7 and V is TRBV6-5; 7 bases map to TRBD2. The CDR3 sequence is 13 residues long. Germline trimming cut 5 bases from V and 3 bases from J; bases unmatched to any gene: 4. CDR1 is MNHEY, CDR2 SVGAGI, per germline.

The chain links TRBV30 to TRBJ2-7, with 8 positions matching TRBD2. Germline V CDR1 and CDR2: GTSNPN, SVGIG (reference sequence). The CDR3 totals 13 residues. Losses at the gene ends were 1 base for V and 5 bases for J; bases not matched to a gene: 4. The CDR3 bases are TGTGCCTGGAGTGGGACTAGCCGCCACGAGCAGTACTTC. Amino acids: CAWSGTSRHEQYF.

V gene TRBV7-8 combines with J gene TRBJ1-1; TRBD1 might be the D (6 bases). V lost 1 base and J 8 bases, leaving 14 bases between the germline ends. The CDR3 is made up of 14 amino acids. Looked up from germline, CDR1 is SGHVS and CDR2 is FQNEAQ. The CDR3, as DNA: TGTGCCAGCAGCTTAGTAGGGGCCAGGGGAGAAGCTTTCTTT. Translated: CASSLVGARGEAFF. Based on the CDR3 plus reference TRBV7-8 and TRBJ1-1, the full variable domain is GAGVSQSPRYKVAKRGQDVALRCDPISGHVSLFWYQQALGQGPEFLTYFQNEAQLDKSGLPSDRFFAERPEGSVSTLKIQRTQQEDSAVYLCASSLVGARGEAFFGQGTRLTVV.

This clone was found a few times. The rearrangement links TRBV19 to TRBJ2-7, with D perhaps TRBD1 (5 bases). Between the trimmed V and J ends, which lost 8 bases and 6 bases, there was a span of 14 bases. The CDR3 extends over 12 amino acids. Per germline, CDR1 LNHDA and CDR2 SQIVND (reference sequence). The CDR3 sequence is CASSAQGGEQYF. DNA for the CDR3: TGTGCCAGTTCCGCGCAGGGCGGCGAGCAGTACTTC.

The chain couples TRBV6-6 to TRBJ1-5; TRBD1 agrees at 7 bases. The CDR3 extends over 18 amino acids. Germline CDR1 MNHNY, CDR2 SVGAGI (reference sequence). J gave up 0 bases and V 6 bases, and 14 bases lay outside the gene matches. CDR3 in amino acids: CASRRAGTAQHSNQPQHF. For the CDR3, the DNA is TGTGCCAGCAGGCGAGCCGGGACAGCGCAACATAGCAATCAGCCCCAGCATTTT.

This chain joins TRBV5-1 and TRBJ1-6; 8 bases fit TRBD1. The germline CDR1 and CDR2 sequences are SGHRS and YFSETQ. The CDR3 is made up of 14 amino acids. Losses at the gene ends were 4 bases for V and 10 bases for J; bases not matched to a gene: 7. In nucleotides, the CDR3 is TGCGCCAGCAGCCTTGGACAGGGATGGTCACCCCTCCACTTT. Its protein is CASSLGQGWSPLHF.

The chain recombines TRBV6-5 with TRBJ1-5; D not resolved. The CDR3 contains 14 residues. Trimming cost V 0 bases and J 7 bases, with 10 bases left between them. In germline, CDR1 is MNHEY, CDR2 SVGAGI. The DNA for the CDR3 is TGTGCCAGCAGTTACTCGCAGGTGGGCCAGCCCCAGCATTTT. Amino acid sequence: CASSYSQVGQPQHF.

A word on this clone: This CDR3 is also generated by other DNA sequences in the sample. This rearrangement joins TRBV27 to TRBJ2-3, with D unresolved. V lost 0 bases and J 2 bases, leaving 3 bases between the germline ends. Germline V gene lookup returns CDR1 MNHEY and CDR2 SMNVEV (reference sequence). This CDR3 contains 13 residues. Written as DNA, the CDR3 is TGTGCCAGCAGTTTATCCTCCACAGATACGCAGTATTTT. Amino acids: CASSLSSTDTQYF.

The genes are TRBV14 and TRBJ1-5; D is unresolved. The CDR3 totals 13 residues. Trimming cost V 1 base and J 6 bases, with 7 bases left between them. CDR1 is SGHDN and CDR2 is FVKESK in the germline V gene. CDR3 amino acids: CASSQGHLQPQHF. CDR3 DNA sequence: TGTGCCAGCAGCCAAGGACATCTTCAGCCCCAGCATTTT.

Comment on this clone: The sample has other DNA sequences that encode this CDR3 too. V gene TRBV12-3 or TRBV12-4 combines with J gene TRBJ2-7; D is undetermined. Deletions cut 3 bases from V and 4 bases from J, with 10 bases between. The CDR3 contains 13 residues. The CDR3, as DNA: TGTGCCAGCAGTTTTTCTGGTCCTTACGAGCAGTACTTC. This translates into CASSFSGPYEQYF.

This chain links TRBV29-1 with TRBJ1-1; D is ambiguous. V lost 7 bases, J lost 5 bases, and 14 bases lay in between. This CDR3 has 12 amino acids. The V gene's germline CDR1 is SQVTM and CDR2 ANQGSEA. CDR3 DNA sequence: TGCAGCGCTGAGATTGGAAGGACTGAAGCTTTCTTT. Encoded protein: CSAEIGRTEAFF.

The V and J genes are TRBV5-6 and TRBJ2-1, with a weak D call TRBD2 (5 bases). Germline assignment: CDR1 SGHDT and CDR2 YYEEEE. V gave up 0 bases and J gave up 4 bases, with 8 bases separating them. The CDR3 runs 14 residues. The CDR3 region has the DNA TGTGCCAGCAGCTTGGTTGGACTTTACAATGAGCAGTTCTTC. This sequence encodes CASSLVGLYNEQFF.